This TCR beta chain was sequenced during a study of T cell repertoires in cytomegalovirus infection. The wider study: Public TCR beta signature analysis indicated the presence of both CMV infection and matching HLA type.

Only a few counts were recorded for this clonotype. Its cognate antigen is unknown. MiXCR, run by TCRdb on the reads, gives a single entry per CDR3 protein. Altogether around 490,000 distinct CDR3 sequences are present, around 27% being singletons, with the ten largest covering under 15%. Findings and caveats of the study: Identification of carriers of CMV plus the relevant HLA was performed using cumulative public TCR beta family frequency.

Trimming cost V 3 bases and J 2 bases, with 8 bases left between them. CDR3 length: 13 amino acids. Germline CDR1 reads MGHRA; CDR2 reads YSYEKL. The sequence was collected from a human donor in good health (CMV status not recorded). Some clones in this sample may be carry-over from other donors' samples. V is TRBV4-1 and J is TRBJ2-7; the D gene is possibly TRBD1 (6 bases). The sequenced sample was PBMCs. This chain's CDR3 is CASSHRTAYEQYF. Here the CDR3 DNA reads TGCGCCAGCAGCCACAGGACAGCCTACGAGCAGTACTTC.